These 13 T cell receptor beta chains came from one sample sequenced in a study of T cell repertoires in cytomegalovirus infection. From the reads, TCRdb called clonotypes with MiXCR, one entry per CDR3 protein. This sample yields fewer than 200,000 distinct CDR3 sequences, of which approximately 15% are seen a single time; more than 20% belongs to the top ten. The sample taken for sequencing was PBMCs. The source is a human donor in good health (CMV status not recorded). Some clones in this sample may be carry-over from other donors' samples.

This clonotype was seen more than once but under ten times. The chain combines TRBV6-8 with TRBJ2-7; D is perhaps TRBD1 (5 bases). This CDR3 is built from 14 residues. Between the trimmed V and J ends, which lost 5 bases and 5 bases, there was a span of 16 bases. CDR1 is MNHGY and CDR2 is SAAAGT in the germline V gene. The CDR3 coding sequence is TGTGCCAGCAGTCACGCAACAGGTACCCACGAGCAGTACTTC. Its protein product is CASSHATGTHEQYF.

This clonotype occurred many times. Written as DNA, the CDR3 is TGTGCCAGCAGCTTACACCCAGCGGGTTCGTCCTACAATGAGCAGTTCTTC. Protein product: CASSLHPAGSSYNEQFF. This chain connects TRBV7-2 to TRBJ2-1; a possible D gene is TRBD2 (6 bases). V lost 2 bases to trimming and J lost 1 base, with 15 bases between them. Germline values: CDR1 SGHTA, CDR2 FQGNSA. This CDR3 comprises 17 residues. The full variable domain, with the rest looked up from reference TRBV7-2 and TRBJ2-1, is GAGVSQSPSNKVTEKGKDVELRCDPISGHTALYWYRQSLGQGLEFLIYFQGNSAPDKSGLPSDRFSAERTGGSVSTLTIQRTQQEDSAVYLCASSLHPAGSSYNEQFFGPGTRLTVL.

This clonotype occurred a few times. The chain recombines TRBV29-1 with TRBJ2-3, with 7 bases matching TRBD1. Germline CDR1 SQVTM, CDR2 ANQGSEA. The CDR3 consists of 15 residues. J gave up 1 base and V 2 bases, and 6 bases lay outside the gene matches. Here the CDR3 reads CSVERTGTGTDTQYF. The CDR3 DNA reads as TGCAGCGTTGAAAGAACCGGGACAGGCACAGATACGCAGTATTTT.

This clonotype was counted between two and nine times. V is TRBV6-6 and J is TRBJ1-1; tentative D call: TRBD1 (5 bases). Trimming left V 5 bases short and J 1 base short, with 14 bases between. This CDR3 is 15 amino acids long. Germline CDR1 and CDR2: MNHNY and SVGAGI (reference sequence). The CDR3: CASSRQGSENTEAFF. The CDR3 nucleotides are TGTGCCAGCAGTCGGCAGGGAAGTGAGAACACTGAAGCTTTCTTT.

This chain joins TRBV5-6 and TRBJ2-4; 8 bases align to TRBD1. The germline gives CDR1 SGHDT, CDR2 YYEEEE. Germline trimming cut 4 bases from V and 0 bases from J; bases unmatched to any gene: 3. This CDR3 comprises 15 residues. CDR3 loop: CASSRDRLAKNIQYF. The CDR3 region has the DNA TGTGCCAGCAGCCGGGACAGGTTAGCCAAAAACATTCAGTACTTC.

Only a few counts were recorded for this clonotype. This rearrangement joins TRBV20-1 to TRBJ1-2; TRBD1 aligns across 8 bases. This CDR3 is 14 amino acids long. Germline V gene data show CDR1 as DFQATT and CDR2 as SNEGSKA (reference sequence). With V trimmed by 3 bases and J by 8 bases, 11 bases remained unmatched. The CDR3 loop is CSASGSGGATGYTF. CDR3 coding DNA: TGCAGTGCTAGCGGGTCAGGGGGCGCGACCGGCTACACCTTC.

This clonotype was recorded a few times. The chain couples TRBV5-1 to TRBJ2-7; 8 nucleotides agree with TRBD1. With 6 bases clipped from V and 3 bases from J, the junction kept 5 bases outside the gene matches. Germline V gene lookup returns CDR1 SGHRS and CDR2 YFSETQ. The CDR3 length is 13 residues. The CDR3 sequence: CASTPGQGYEQYF. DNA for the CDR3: TGCGCCAGCACCCCAGGACAGGGCTACGAGCAGTACTTC.

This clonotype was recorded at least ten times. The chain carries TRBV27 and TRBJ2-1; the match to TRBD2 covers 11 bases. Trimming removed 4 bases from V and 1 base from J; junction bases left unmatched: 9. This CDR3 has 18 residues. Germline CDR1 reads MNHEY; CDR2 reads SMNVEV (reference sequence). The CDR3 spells CASSSLGLAASSYNEQFF. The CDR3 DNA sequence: TGTGCCAGCAGTTCTCTGGGACTAGCGGCTTCTTCCTACAATGAGCAGTTCTTC.

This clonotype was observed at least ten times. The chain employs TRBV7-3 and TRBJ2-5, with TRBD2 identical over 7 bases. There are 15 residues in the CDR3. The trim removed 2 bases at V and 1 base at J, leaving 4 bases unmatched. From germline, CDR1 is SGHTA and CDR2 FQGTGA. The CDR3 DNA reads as TGTGCCAGCAGCTTAGCAGCGGGGTTCCAAGAGACCCAGTACTTC. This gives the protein CASSLAAGFQETQYF.

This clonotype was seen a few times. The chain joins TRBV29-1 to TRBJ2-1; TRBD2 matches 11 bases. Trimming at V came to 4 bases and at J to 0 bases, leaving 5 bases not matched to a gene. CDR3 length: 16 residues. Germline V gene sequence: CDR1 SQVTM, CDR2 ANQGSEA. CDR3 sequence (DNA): TGCAGCGTTGGAGGGGGACTAGCGGACTCCTACAATGAGCAGTTCTTC. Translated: CSVGGGLADSYNEQFF.

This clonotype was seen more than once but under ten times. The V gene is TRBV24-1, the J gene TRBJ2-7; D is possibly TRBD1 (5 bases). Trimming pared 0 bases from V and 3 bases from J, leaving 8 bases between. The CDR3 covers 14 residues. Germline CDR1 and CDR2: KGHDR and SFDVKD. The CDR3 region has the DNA TGTGCCACCAGTGATTTGCCTGGACACTACGAGCAGTACTTC. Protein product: CATSDLPGHYEQYF.

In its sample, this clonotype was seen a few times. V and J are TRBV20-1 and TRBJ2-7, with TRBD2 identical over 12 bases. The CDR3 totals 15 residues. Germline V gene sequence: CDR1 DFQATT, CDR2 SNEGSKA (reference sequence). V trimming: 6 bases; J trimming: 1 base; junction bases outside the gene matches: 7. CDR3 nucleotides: TGCAGTGCCCGAAACCTAGCGGGGGGGTCCTACGAGCAGTACTTC. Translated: CSARNLAGGSYEQYF.

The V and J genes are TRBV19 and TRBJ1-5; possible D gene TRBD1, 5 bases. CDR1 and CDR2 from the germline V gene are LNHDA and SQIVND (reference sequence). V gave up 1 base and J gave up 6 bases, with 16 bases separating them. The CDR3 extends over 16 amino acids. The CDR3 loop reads CASSIATPRGIQPQHF. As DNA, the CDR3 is TGTGCCAGTAGTATAGCCACCCCGCGGGGGATTCAGCCCCAGCATTTT.